The rows below give T cell receptor beta chains drawn from one sample of a study of PD-L1 blockade in urothelial cancer. TCRdb's copy holds only in-frame clones and misses some; the assay was immunoSEQ multiplex PCR. There are 80,000 to 130,000 clones in the sample; approximately 91% occur only once, and 0.92% lies in the top ten. The sequences come from PBMCs, collected around atezolizumab (anti-PD-L1) treatment. These receptors all stem from an elderly woman with urothelial cancer. Both conserved end residues are part of each CDR3. Each record gives: clone size, D gene, V gene, J gene, CDR3 DNA, CDR3 protein. The D gene is left open where the match is weak. Expanded clones get a size class; other rows say once, few or many, or leave the size out.

-	-	TRBV19	TRBJ1-2	TGTGCCAGTAGTAAGGAGGTCGGTGGCTACACCTTC	CASSKEVGGYTF
-	-	TRBV5-4	TRBJ1-1	TGTGCCAGCAGCTTGACAGGGCTGAACACTGAAGCTTTCTTT	CASSLTGLNTEAFF
-	-	TRBV30	TRBJ1-5	TGTGCCTGGTCGGGGAGGGGAGATCAGCCCCAGCATTTT	CAWSGRGDQPQHF
-	-	TRBV30	TRBJ2-6	TGTGCCTGGAGTGTACCCGGCGGGATTGGGGCCAACGTCCTGACTTTC	CAWSVPGGIGANVLTF
-	-	TRBV27	TRBJ1-2	TGTGCCAGCAGTTCGACTGTCGGGGTTGGGTGGGCCGGCTACACCTTC	CASSSTVGVGWAGYTF
-	-	TRBV29-1	TRBJ2-1	TGCAGCGTTGAAAACTACGGCAATGAGCAGTTCTTC	CSVENYGNEQFF
-	-	TRBV1	TRBJ1-5	TGCACCAGCAGCCATGGGACAGGGGTCGGGTCGAATCAGCCCCAGCATTTT	CTSSHGTGVGSNQPQHF
-	-	TRBV30	TRBJ1-1	TGTGCCTGGACCATTGCGGGAGGTGGCACTGAAGCTTTCTTT	CAWTIAGGGTEAFF
-	TRBD1	TRBV5-4	TRBJ2-7	TGTGCCAGCACTCCTCGGGACAGCCCTCGAAACTACGAGCAGTACTTC	CASTPRDSPRNYEQYF
-	TRBD1	TRBV30	TRBJ2-2	TGTGCCTGGCCCGGGACAGCGAACACCGGGGAGCTGTTTTTT	CAWPGTANTGELFF
-	-	TRBV9	TRBJ2-7	TGTGCCAGCAGCGCCAGGACAGCGCAACTCTACGAGCAGTACTTC	CASSARTAQLYEQYF
-	-	TRBV18	TRBJ1-1	TGTGCCAGCTCTCCTGGGAACAGGGTGAGTGGTACTGAAGCTTTCTTT	CASSPGNRVSGTEAFF
few	-	TRBV18	TRBJ1-5	TGTGCCAGCTCCGCGGGGGAAAATCAGCCCCAGCATTTT	CASSAGENQPQHF
-	-	TRBV28	TRBJ2-5	TGTGCCAGCAGTCTACAACCCCCAGGGAATCCCCAAGAGACCCAGTACTTC	CASSLQPPGNPQETQYF
once	TRBD1	TRBV14	TRBJ1-1	TGTGCCAGCAGCCCAGACCGGACAGGGGCAGCTTTCTTT	CASSPDRTGAAFF
-	-	TRBV5-1	TRBJ2-3	TGCGCCAGCAGCTCGCGGGCAGGAGATACGCAGTATTTT	CASSSRAGDTQYF
-	-	TRBV7-8	TRBJ2-7	TGTGCCAGCAGCTCCTATAGCAGCTACGAGCAGTACTTC	CASSSYSSYEQYF
-	TRBD2	TRBV28	TRBJ2-7	TGTGCCAGCAGGATTAGCGGGAGAGGAGACGAGCAGTACTTC	CASRISGRGDEQYF
-	-	TRBV19	TRBJ1-1	TGTGCCAGTAGTACCACTCCAGGGAACACTGAAGCTTTCTTT	CASSTTPGNTEAFF
-	-	TRBV5-1	TRBJ2-1	TGCGCCAGCAGCCCCGGCTCAGAGGGAACCTACAATGAGCAGTTCTTC	CASSPGSEGTYNEQFF
-	-	TRBV14	TRBJ2-7	TGTGCCAGCAGCCACACCGGGACAACGAGCTCCTACGAGCAGTACTTC	CASSHTGTTSSYEQYF
-	-	TRBV30	TRBJ1-5	TGTGCCTGGACCGGGGGGGCGAATCAGCCCCAGCATTTT	CAWTGGANQPQHF
-	TRBD2	TRBV5-1	TRBJ2-3	TGCGCCAGCAGCTTAGGACTAGCGGGGGATACGCAGTATTTT	CASSLGLAGDTQYF
-	TRBD2	TRBV4-2	TRBJ2-2	TGTGCCAGCAGCCAAGTGGTACTAGCGGGAGGGCCGGCGGGCGGGGAGCTGTTTTTT	CASSQVVLAGGPAGGELFF
-	-	TRBV4-2	TRBJ2-5	TGTGCCAGCAGCCAAGGGGGCGCCCAAGAGACCCAGTACTTC	CASSQGGAQETQYF
-	TRBD2	TRBV5-5	TRBJ2-3	TGTGCCAGCAGCTTGGCTGGACTAGCGAATCCGGATACGCAGTATTTT	CASSLAGLANPDTQYF
-	-	TRBV7-9	TRBJ1-5	TGTGCCAGCAGCTTAGCGGGCCCCCCGAATCAGCCCCAGCATTTT	CASSLAGPPNQPQHF
-	-	TRBV5-4	TRBJ1-5	TGTGCCAGCAGCCAGGACGGAGGGAATCAGCCCCAGCATTTT	CASSQDGGNQPQHF
-	-	TRBV6-1	TRBJ1-2	TGTGCCAGCAGTGAGGTAACAGGGCTGAATGGCTACACCTTC	CASSEVTGLNGYTF
-	-	TRBV19	TRBJ1-1	TGTGCCAGTAGTCCGACACCGAACACTGAAGCTTTCTTT	CASSPTPNTEAFF
-	-	TRBV4-2	TRBJ1-5	TGTGCCAGCAGCCAAGATGAACTGATAGGGGGCAATCAGCCCCAGCATTTT	CASSQDELIGGNQPQHF
-	TRBD2	TRBV4-1	TRBJ2-3	TGCGCCAGCAGCCAAGTGCCTAGCGGGAGCACAAATACGCAGTATTTT	CASSQVPSGSTNTQYF
few	TRBD1	TRBV2	TRBJ2-7	TGTGCCAGCAGCCCCCGCGACAGGGGGAGGAGAGAGCAGTACTTC	CASSPRDRGRREQYF
-	-	TRBV7-7	TRBJ2-2	TGTGCCAGCAGCCCACTAGTTGCGGGGGAGCTGTTTTTT	CASSPLVAGELFF
-	TRBD1	TRBV15	TRBJ2-3	TGTGCCACCAGCAGGGGGACAGACCGTTCTAGCACAGATACGCAGTATTTT	CATSRGTDRSSTDTQYF
-	-	TRBV7-8	TRBJ1-1	TGTGCCAGCAGAGCCGTCCGGGACACTGAAGCTTTCTTT	CASRAVRDTEAFF
-	-	TRBV19	TRBJ2-1	TGTGCCAGTAGTGCCACCACGACTAGTTTTGAGCAGTTCTTC	CASSATTTSFEQFF
-	TRBD2	TRBV7-9	TRBJ2-2	TGTGCCAGCAGCTTCGGGACTAGCGGAGGCGGGGGCACCGGGGAGCTGTTTTTT	CASSFGTSGGGGTGELFF
-	TRBD1	TRBV28	TRBJ2-7	TGTGCCAGCAGTGGGACAGCGAATACATTTACCTACGAGCAGTACTTC	CASSGTANTFTYEQYF
once	-	TRBV7-6	TRBJ1-3	TGTGCCAGCAGCTTAGTGGATCCAGGAACAGTCTCTGGAAACACCATATATTTT	CASSLVDPGTVSGNTIYF
-	TRBD1	TRBV5-1	TRBJ2-1	TGCGCCAGCAGCCCCGGACAGGGGGAAAGCAATGAGCAGTTCTTC	CASSPGQGESNEQFF
-	TRBD1	TRBV7-3	TRBJ2-7	TGTGCCAGCAGCCCGACAGGGCCTGGAGACGAGCAGTACTTC	CASSPTGPGDEQYF
-	-	TRBV9	TRBJ2-3	TGTGCCAGCAGCGACCCTACTAGGAGACCCACAGATACGCAGTATTTT	CASSDPTRRPTDTQYF
-	TRBD1	TRBV27	TRBJ2-1	TGTGCCAGCAGTTTAGAGTACAGGGGACGGGACTACAATGAGCAGTTCTTC	CASSLEYRGRDYNEQFF
-	-	TRBV18	TRBJ1-3	TGTGCCAGCTCATCCGGGGTACGAAACACCATATATTTT	CASSSGVRNTIYF